A single sample gave rise to the 10 T cell receptor beta chains below, sequenced in a study of blood T cell repertoires in COVID-19. Only in-frame clones appear in the TCRdb table, and some are missing; sequencing was by immunoSEQ multiplex PCR. The repertoire holds 190,000 or so clones, with roughly 77% as singletons. Sequences were obtained from peripheral blood. The receptors come from a woman older than 75 with COVID-19, enrolled during active disease.

Here the CDR3 reads CASSPPDRGYEQYF. The CDR3 bases are TGTGCCAGCAGCCCGCCGGACAGGGGTTACGAGCAGTACTTC. The chain is built from TRBV7-9 and TRBJ2-7, with 9 bases identical to TRBD1. Germline V lookup: CDR1 SEHNR, CDR2 FQNEAQ (reference sequence). The length of the CDR3 is 14 residues. The junction had 6 bases not matched to a gene; V was cut back by 5 bases and J by 4 bases.

This sequence joins TRBV5-4 and TRBJ2-2, with 7 bases identical to TRBD2. V trimming: 2 bases; J trimming: 2 bases; junction bases outside the gene matches: 6. This CDR3 is built from 16 residues. Germline CDR1 reads SGHNT; CDR2 reads YYREEE (reference sequence). The CDR3 DNA sequence: TGTGCCAGCAGCTTTGGCGGGAGCCCAAACACCGGGGAGCTGTTTTTT. Its protein is CASSFGGSPNTGELFF.

The rearrangement joins TRBV19 to TRBJ1-4, with D tentatively TRBD1 (6 bases). CDR1 is LNHDA, CDR2 SQIVND, per germline (reference sequence). This CDR3 is built from 15 residues. The V gene lost 6 bases and the J gene lost 7 bases, with 18 bases spanning the gap. CDR3 sequence reads: CASSPRPGAREKLFF. Here the CDR3 DNA reads TGTGCCAGTAGCCCTCGCCCAGGGGCGCGTGAAAAACTGTTTTTT. The full variable domain, with the rest looked up from reference TRBV19 and TRBJ1-4, is DGGITQSPKYLFRKEGQNVTLSCEQNLNHDAMYWYRQDPGQGLRLIYYSQIVNDFQKGDIAEGYSVSREKKESFPLTVTSAQKNPTAFYLCASSPRPGAREKLFFGSGTQLSVL.

This clone showed up just once. The chain couples TRBV18 to TRBJ1-1; possible D gene TRBD1, 6 bases. Germline CDR1 reads KGHSH; CDR2 reads LQKENI. Trimming cost V 0 bases and J 4 bases, with 15 bases left between them. This CDR3 is 16 amino acids long. The CDR3 is CASSPPAGVPGTEAFF. The CDR3 DNA sequence: TGTGCCAGCTCACCACCGGCAGGGGTCCCGGGCACTGAAGCTTTCTTT.

CDR3 bases: TGTGCCAGTAGTATTGTGGCAGGGGGGAATCAGCCCCAGCATTTT. Translated, it gives CASSIVAGGNQPQHF. The chain recombines TRBV19 with TRBJ1-5, with TRBD1 matching over 7 bases. This CDR3 is 15 amino acids long. J gave up 4 bases and V 3 bases, and 6 bases lay outside the gene matches. Germline V lookup: CDR1 LNHDA, CDR2 SQIVND (reference sequence). Drawing the rest from reference TRBV19 and TRBJ1-5, the complete variable domain is DGGITQSPKYLFRKEGQNVTLSCEQNLNHDAMYWYRQDPGQGLRLIYYSQIVNDFQKGDIAEGYSVSREKKESFPLTVTSAQKNPTAFYLCASSIVAGGNQPQHFGDGTRLSIL.

V and J are TRBV13 and TRBJ2-7; 12 bases align to TRBD2. The germline V gene has CDR1 PRHDT and CDR2 FYEKMQ (reference sequence). V gave up 5 bases and J gave up 2 bases; unmatched junction bases: 10. The CDR3 covers 17 residues. CDR3 nucleotide sequence: TGTGCCAGCAGCCCCAGACTAGCGGGGGCCATTACCTACGAGCAGTACTTC. Translating gives CASSPRLAGAITYEQYF. Complete variable domain (other parts from reference TRBV13 and TRBJ2-7): AAGVIQSPRHLIKEKRETATLKCYPIPRHDTVYWYQQGPGQDPQFLISFYEKMQSDKGSIPDRFSAQQFSDYHSELNMSSLELGDSALYFCASSPRLAGAITYEQYFGPGTRLTVT.

The J gene is TRBJ2-1, the V gene TRBV2; 7 nucleotides align to TRBD1. Trimming took 6 bases from V and 4 from J; bases not matched to a gene: 9. The CDR3 runs to 15 residues. Germline loops: CDR1 SNHLY, CDR2 FYNNEI. The chain's CDR3 is CASSTEGQEYNEQFF. The CDR3, as DNA: TGTGCCAGCAGCACCGAAGGACAGGAGTACAATGAGCAGTTCTTC.

The genes are TRBV12-3 or TRBV12-4 and TRBJ1-1, with D possibly TRBD1 on 5 matching bases. The V and J ends lost 3 bases and 7 bases respectively, with 12 bases between them. There are 13 residues in the CDR3. The CDR3 loop reads CASSFRQPLEAFF. The CDR3, as DNA: TGTGCCAGCAGTTTTCGACAGCCCCTTGAAGCTTTCTTT.

V and J are TRBV5-4 and TRBJ2-3, with 10 bases matching TRBD1. V gave up 3 bases and J gave up 5 bases; unmatched junction bases: 9. CDR3 length: 16 amino acids. From germline, CDR1 is SGHNT and CDR2 YYREEE (reference sequence). CDR3 bases: TGTGCCAGCAGCTCCCCGACAGGGGGCATGGTAGATACGCAGTATTTT. Protein sequence: CASSSPTGGMVDTQYF.

The gene calls are TRBV6-1 and TRBJ1-1; D is unclear. CDR1 is MNHNS, CDR2 SASEGT, per germline. This CDR3 spans 11 amino acids. V lost 2 bases, J lost 13 bases, and 11 bases lay in between. The CDR3 DNA is TGTGCCAGCAGTGAAAACATTAACGTTTTCTTT. Encoded protein: CASSENINVFF.